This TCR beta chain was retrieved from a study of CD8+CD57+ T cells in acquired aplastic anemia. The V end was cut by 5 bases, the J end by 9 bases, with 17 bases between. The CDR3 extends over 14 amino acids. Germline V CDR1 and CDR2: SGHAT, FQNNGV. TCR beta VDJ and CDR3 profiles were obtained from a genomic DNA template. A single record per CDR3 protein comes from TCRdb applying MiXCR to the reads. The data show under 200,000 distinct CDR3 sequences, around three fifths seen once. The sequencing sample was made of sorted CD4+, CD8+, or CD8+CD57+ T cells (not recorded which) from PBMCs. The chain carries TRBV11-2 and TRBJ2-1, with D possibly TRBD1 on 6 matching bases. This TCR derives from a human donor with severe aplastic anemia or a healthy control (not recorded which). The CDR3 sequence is CASSVQGIGAEQFF. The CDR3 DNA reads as TGTGCCAGCAGCGTACAGGGAATCGGAGCTGAGCAGTTCTTC.